The present TCR beta chain was sequenced within a study of cytomegalovirus exposure and HLA in healthy donors (TCRdb year 2017). In the study overall: According to an earlier analysis of 587 of the donors, about 190 million T cells yielded 117 million unique TCR beta sequences and approximately 300 Gb of sequence data. About 300 gigabases of sequencing data and 80 million or so unique TCR sequences were included in an early release covering around 600 HLA-typed donors. Among the roughly 380 genotyped donors, about 83% belonged to the genetic ancestry cluster associated with self-reported Caucasian donors. The study aimed to test whether signatures of past pathogen exposure could be identified by cataloging public T cell receptors. The study profiled the T cell repertoires of 500 to 800 subjects by immunosequencing and related them to cytomegalovirus serostatus. Along with the approximately 670-subject first cohort, a separate validation cohort of over a hundred different subjects was used. The study combined high-throughput TCR immunosequencing, statistical association of individual TCRs with disease status, and machine learning to predict cytomegalovirus infection status. A later analysis re-examined previously published TCR beta repertoires from about 700 donors and added high-resolution HLA genotyping to investigate patterns of TCR occurrence. Rather than using new phenotypic data, the later analysis identified candidate immune exposures from TCR beta sequences and from how often those sequences occurred across donors. An earlier analysis of 587 of the donors used high-throughput TCR beta sequencing to judge whether each TCR beta V gene segment behaved as functional or pseudogenic. Donor age, sex, ethnicity and CMV serostatus were compiled together with the repertoire data. In a later genetic analysis, genome-wide SNP genotypes for about 55% of the roughly 670 donors were used, and that subset was treated as a discovery cohort. All discovery cohort repertoires had been generated using a single sequencing platform. Both class I and class II loci were covered by HLA typing, at four-digit resolution. Typing coverage varied by locus: roughly 629-640 donors for A, B, C, DRB1 and DQB1; roughly 520 for DQA1; about 570 for DPA1; 400 to 480 for DPB1. Four or five DR-DQ haplotypes were handled as single units for association and clustering because linkage in the cohort was strong. On average, around 240,000 unique TCR beta nucleotide sequences were sequenced per donor among about 400 genotyped donors of the cohort, with 15% to 20% of those sequences being non-productive. Study-level results and caveats: Several of the top co-occurrence clusters appeared to be linked to parvovirus B19, influenza, CMV and Epstein-Barr virus, according to a later analysis. When HLA alleles, especially DR and DQ, strongly co-occurred, TCR associations were difficult to assign to individual alleles. A few of the identified cytomegalovirus-associated TCR beta chains were confirmed in vitro to be specific for cytomegalovirus antigens. According to the authors, the approach could potentially be generalized to other disease states and immunological phenotypes. Sequencing depth was assumed to be roughly uniform across donors in the presence/absence analyses, though that assumption may not hold. According to a later analysis, most CMV-associated TCR beta chains appeared to be HLA-restricted, and the HLA associations seemed to be driven largely by CMV exposure. Only TCR beta chains were sequenced in this cohort, and the absence of alpha or paired-chain data limited detectable features. Correlated functional status among segregating V segments might be attributable to linkage disequilibrium, but an unknown experimental factor could not be ruled out. The study listed approximately 150 TCR beta chains as associated with cytomegalovirus. In an earlier analysis of some 500 of the donors, most TCR beta V segments were observed in productive rearrangements about 87% or about 30% of the time, broadly matching IMGT annotations. For the cohort, immune exposure information was limited to CMV serostatus. The sequencing pipeline was judged likely to have produced a cluster of highly shared sequence variants as a technical artifact. In a later analysis, TCR association rates were found to vary across HLA loci, with the most associated TCRs seen for DRB1 alleles and the fewest for HLA-C alleles. While some public TCRs were present in many individuals, most TCR sequences turned up only very rarely across donors. Compared with equally common non-associated chains, HLA-associated TCR beta chains in a later analysis were more clonally expanded and had lower generation probabilities. Because counts were too low, more than 15 rarely observed V segments, including chromosome 9 orphons, were excluded from the earlier analysis of fewer than 650 of the donors. In a later genetic analysis, fewer N-insertions in productive TCRs were reported among donors in an Asian-associated ancestry cluster than the roughly 700-donor mean. In both the original and validation cohorts, the classifier was reported to diagnose cytomegalovirus status with high specificity and sensitivity. Because HLA typing was missing for some donors at each locus, association tests included only the typed subset. Some IMGT-functional V segments, including TRBV6-2 and TRBV6-3, could not be distinguished by the 87-base-pair reads and were therefore excluded. A further reported finding was that TCR beta sequences accurately predicted the HLA-A and HLA-B alleles for most subjects in the first cohort. At a false discovery rate of 0.05, a later analysis linked some 17,000 TCR beta sequences to specific HLA alleles. A later genetic analysis associated a missense DCLRE1C variant with V-gene and J-gene trimming of TCR beta chains, and an independent cohort replicated the association.

Sequences SGHDT (CDR1) and YYEEEE (CDR2) are obtained from the germline V gene. Including cysteine and phenylalanine, the CDR3 has 17 amino acids. This entry keeps only the CDR3 DNA: 51 bases, framed from base 1. Germline trimming: 4 bases from V, 0 bases from J; junction bases outside gene matches: 7. This clone was seen a single time. It lacks a known antigen. Within one base of it there is no much larger clone, and no base qualities were kept. Libraries were built with the immunoSEQ multiplex PCR assay. The multiplex PCR relied on a mix of 60 forward primers for TCR Vbeta segments and 13 reverse primers for TCR Jbeta segments. The CDR3 region of rearranged TCR beta genes was amplified from genomic DNA by a multiplex PCR assay. The amplified TCR beta libraries were sequenced on the Illumina HiSeq System as 87-base-pair reads. In the original analysis: A later analysis tallied tens of millions of unique TCR beta chains across the 700 or so repertoires, and about 12 million of those chains were shared by two or more donors. Raw reads were error-corrected and collapsed into unique sequences by a nearest-neighbor algorithm in which closely related sequences were merged to remove PCR and sequencing errors. To assign V, D and J gene segments, CDR3 sequences were aligned to IMGT reference sequences. Each retained sequence needed at least a six-nucleotide match to both a V gene segment and a J gene segment. A rearrangement was called productive if the CDR3 had no stop codons and remained in frame with V and J, and every other rearrangement was called non-productive. CDR3 was defined according to IMGT convention as the region running from the second conserved V-encoded cysteine to the conserved J-encoded phenylalanine. The earlier analysis of 587 of the donors excluded sequences that lacked an unambiguous match to a single V gene segment. In an earlier analysis of approximately 560 of the donors, a V segment was called functional when productive rearrangements were above 56.7%, and segregating when the standard deviation between donors exceeded 5%. To diagnose cytomegalovirus status from the catalog of TCR beta chain sequences, a statistical classification framework was built. In a later analysis, V and J genes were assigned by comparing TCR nucleotide sequences against IMGT/GENE-DB human TR gene sequences. The TCRdist pipeline was used in a later analysis to assign CDR3 sequences and most-parsimonious VDJ recombination scenarios. In a later analysis, every TCR beta chain was defined by the combination of its CDR3 amino acid sequence and its V-gene family, and reads without a unique V-gene family were dropped. To address suspected cross-contamination and a sequencing artifact, a later analysis removed under 600 highly shared, low-generation-probability nucleotide sequences. In a later analysis, a clonal expansion index was calculated for each public chain from normalized within-repertoire ranks of inferred template counts. In a later analysis, generation probabilities were computed using a VDJ recombination model fitted to out-of-frame rearrangements, and the results were checked against IGoR. A later analysis scored TCR-TCR, TCR-HLA and TCR-CMV co-occurrence with hypergeometric tests, applying a repertoire-size bias correction to TCR pairs. A later analysis estimated false discovery rates by permuting HLA or CMV assignments 20 times. In a later analysis, co-occurring TCRs were grouped using DBSCAN, with TCRdist sequence similarity added in when clustering inside HLA-allele-positive subsets. Repertoires with fewer than 30,000 or more than 120,000 public chains were left out of co-occurrence clustering, as were about 5 repertoires with anomalous nucleotide sharing. TCRdb carries this immuneACCESS record with in-frame sequences only. Its versions omit some clonotypes, under half of them owing to an unresolved V gene in the studies checked, with the rest unexplained. From that table come the V and J calls and clone size; the DNA was used to work out D and trimming. The sample table contains 150,000 to 200,000 clones; only one count was recorded for 80% to 90% of them. The top ten clones comprise about 9.3% of the sample.

The cohort was made up of roughly 670 healthy bone marrow donors. At the time of sampling, all cohort members were nominally healthy, though unrecorded immune exposures were likely present. The donor tested CMV seropositive, placing the donor among the 290 or so seropositive members of the cohort. Every donor gave a peripheral blood sample, and the peripheral blood mononuclear cells from that sample were used for TCR beta sequencing. The Qiagen DNeasy Blood Extraction Kit was used to extract genomic DNA from the blood cell samples. Material for sequencing was PBMCs. The chain is assembled from TRBV5-6 and TRBJ2-6; 7 nucleotides in the junction match TRBD1. The origin of this receptor is a man younger than 35 in good health and CMV-seropositive. The encoded CDR3 is CASSPLGQHSGANVLTF. The sequenced DNA: TGTGCCAGCAGCCCTCTGGGACAGCACTCTGGGGCCAACGTCCTGACTTTC. Reference TRBV5-6 and TRBJ2-6 genes cover what lies past the CDR3, so the full variable domain is DAGVTQSPTHLIKTRGQQVTLRCSPKSGHDTVSWYQQALGQGPQFIFQYYEEEERQRGNFPDRFSGHQFPNYSSELNVNALLLGDSALYLCASSPLGQHSGANVLTFGAGSRLTVL.